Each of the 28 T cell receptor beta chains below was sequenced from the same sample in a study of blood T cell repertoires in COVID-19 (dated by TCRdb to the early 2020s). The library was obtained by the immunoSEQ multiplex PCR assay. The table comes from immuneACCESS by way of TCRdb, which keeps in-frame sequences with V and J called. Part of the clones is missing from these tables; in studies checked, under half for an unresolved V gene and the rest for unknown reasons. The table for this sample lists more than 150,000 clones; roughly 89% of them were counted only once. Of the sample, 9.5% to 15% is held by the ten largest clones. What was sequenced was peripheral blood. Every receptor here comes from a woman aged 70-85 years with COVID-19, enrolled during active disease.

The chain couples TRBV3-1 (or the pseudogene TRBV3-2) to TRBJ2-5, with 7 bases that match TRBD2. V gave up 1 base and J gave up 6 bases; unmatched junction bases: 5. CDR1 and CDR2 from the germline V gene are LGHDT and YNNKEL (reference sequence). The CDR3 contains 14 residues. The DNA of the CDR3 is TGTGCCAGCAGCCAAGGTAGGAGCGGGAAGACCCAGTACTTC. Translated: CASSQGRSGKTQYF.

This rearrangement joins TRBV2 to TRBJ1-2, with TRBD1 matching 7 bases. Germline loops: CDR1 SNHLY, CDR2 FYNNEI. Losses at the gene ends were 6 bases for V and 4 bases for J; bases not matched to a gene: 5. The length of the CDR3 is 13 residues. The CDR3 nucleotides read TGTGCCAGCAGCCGGACAGGACTCTATGGCTACACCTTC. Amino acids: CASSRTGLYGYTF. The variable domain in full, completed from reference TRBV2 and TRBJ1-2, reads EPEVTQTPSHQVTQMGQEVILRCVPISNHLYFYWYRQILGQKVEFLVSFYNNEISEKSEIFDDQFSVERPDGSNFTLKIRSTKLEDSAMYFCASSRTGLYGYTFGSGTRLTVV.

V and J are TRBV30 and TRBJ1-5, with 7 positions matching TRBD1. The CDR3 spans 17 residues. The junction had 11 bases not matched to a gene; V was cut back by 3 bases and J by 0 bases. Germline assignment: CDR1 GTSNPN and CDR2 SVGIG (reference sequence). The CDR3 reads CAWSYGTAGHSNQPQHF. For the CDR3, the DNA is TGTGCCTGGAGCTACGGGACAGCCGGACATAGCAATCAGCCCCAGCATTTT.

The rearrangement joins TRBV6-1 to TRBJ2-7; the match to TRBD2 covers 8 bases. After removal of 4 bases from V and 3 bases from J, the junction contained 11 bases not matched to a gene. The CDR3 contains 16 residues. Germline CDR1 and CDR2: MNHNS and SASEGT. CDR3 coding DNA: TGTGCCAGCAGTGCACCCCGGACTAGCCGAAACTACGAGCAGTACTTC. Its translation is CASSAPRTSRNYEQYF.

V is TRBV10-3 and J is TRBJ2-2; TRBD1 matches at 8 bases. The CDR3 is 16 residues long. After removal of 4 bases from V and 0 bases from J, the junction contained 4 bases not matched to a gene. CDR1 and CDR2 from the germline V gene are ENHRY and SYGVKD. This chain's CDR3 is CAISAAGQANTGELFF. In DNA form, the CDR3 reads TGTGCCATCAGTGCCGCGGGACAGGCGAACACCGGGGAGCTGTTTTTT.

CDR3 protein: CASSLVRIYEQYF. CDR3 nucleotide sequence: TGTGCCAGCAGCTTAGTCAGAATTTACGAGCAGTACTTC. The chain links TRBV11-2 to TRBJ2-7; unclear D gene. The CDR3 loop spans 13 amino acids. V dropped 1 base and J dropped 4 bases, with 8 bases sitting between them. Germline V gene lookup returns CDR1 SGHAT and CDR2 FQNNGV.

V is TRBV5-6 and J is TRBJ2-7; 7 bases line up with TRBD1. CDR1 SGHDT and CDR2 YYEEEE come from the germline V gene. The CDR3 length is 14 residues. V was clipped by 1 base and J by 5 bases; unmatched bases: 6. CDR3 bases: TGTGCCAGCAGCTTGCGGACAGGTGTGAACGAGCAGTACTTC. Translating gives CASSLRTGVNEQYF.

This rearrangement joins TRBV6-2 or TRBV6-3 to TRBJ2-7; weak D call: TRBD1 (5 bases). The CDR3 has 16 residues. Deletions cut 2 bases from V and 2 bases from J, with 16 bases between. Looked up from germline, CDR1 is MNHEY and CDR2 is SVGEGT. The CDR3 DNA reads TGTGCCAGCAGTTACCGCCCCAGGGCTCCAACCTACGAGCAGTACTTC. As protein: CASSYRPRAPTYEQYF.

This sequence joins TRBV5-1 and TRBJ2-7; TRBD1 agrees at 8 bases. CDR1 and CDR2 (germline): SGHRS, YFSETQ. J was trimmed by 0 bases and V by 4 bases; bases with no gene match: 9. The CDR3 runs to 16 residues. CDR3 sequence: CASSPGRGTGSYEQYF. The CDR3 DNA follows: TGCGCCAGCAGCCCGGGCCGAGGGACAGGCTCCTACGAGCAGTACTTC.

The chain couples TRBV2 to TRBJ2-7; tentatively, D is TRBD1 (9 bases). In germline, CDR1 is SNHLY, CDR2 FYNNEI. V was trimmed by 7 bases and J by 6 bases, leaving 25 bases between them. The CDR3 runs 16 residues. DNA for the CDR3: TGTGCCAGCATCCGGGGGGGGACAGGGAGCTCCGGCGAGCAGTACTTC. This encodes CASIRGGTGSSGEQYF.

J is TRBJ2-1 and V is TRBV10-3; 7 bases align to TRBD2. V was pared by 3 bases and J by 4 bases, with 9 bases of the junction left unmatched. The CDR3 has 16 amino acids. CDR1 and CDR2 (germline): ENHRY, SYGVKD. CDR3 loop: CAISDYASGGYNEQFF. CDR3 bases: TGTGCCATCAGTGACTATGCTAGCGGAGGATACAATGAGCAGTTCTTC.

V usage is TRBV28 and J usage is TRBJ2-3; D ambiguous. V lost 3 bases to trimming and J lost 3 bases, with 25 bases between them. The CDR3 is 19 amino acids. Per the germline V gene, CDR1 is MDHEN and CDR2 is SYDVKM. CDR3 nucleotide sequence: TGTGCCAGCAGTTTTTTCCTCGGTGGCCCCCAGAGAGGTACAGATACGCAGTATTTT. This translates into CASSFFLGGPQRGTDTQYF.

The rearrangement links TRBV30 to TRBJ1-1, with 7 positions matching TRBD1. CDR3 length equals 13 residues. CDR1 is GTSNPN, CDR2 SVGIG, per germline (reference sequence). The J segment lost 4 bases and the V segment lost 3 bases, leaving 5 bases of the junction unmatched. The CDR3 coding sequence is TGTGCCTGGAGATCACAGGGGATCACTGAAGCTTTCTTT. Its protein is CAWRSQGITEAFF.

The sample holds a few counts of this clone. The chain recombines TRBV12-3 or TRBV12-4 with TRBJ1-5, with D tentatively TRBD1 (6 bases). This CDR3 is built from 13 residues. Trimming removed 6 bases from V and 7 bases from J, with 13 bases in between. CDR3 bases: TGTGCCAGCAGGCTTACAGGGAACCAGCCCCAGCATTTT. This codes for CASRLTGNQPQHF.

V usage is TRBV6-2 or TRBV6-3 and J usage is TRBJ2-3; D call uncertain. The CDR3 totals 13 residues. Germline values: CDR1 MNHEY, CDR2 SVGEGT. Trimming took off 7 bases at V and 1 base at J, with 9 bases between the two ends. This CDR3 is CASTPVGTDTQYF. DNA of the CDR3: TGTGCCAGCACCCCTGTCGGCACAGATACGCAGTATTTT.

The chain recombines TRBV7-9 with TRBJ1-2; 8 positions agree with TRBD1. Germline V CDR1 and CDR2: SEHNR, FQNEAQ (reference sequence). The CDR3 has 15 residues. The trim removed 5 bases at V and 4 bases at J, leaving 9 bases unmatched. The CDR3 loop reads CASSEGGTGGYGYTF. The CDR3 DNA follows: TGTGCCAGCAGCGAAGGGGGAACAGGGGGCTATGGCTACACCTTC.

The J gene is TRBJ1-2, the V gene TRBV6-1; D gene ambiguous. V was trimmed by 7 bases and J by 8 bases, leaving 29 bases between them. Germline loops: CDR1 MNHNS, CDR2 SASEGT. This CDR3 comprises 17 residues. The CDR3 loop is CASNDWAGRATYEGYTF. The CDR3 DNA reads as TGTGCCAGCAATGACTGGGCGGGGAGGGCTACTTATGAGGGCTACACCTTC.

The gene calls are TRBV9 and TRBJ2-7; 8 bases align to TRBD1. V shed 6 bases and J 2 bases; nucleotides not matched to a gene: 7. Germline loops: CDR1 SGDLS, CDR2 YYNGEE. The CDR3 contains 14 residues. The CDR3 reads CASNQGQATYEQYF. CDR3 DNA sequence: TGTGCCAGCAACCAGGGACAGGCCACCTACGAGCAGTACTTC.

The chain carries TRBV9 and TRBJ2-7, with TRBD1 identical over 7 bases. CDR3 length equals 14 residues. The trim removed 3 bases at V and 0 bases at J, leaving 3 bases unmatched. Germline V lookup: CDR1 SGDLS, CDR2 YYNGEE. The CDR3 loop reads CASSETGSSYEQYF. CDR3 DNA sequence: TGTGCCAGCAGCGAGACAGGGTCCTCCTACGAGCAGTACTTC.

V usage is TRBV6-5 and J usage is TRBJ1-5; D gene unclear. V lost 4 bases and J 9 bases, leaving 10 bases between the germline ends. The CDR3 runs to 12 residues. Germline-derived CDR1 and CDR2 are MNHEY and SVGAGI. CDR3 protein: CASSSTSGPQHF. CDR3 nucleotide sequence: TGTGCCAGCAGTTCCACTTCCGGGCCCCAGCATTTT.

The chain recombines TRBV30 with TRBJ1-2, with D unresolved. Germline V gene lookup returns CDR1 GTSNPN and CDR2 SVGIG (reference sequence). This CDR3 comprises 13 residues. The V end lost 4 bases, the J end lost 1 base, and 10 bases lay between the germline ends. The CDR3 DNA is TGTGCCTGGACAGGCCGGCATAACTATGGCTACACCTTC. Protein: CAWTGRHNYGYTF. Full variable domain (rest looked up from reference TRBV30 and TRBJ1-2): SQTIHQWPATLVQPVGSPLSLECTVEGTSNPNLYWYRQAAGRGLQLLFYSVGIGQISSEVPQNLSASRPQDRQFILSSKKLLLSDSGFYLCAWTGRHNYGYTFGSGTRLTVV.

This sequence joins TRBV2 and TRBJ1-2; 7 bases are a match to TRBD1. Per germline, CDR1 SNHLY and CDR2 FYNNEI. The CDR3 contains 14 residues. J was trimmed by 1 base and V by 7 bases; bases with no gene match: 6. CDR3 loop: CASTPGTVNYGYTF. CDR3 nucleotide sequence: TGTGCCAGCACCCCCGGGACAGTTAACTATGGCTACACCTTC.

Here the CDR3 DNA reads TGTGCCAGCAGTCCCGGACAGGCCTACACTGAAGCTTTCTTT. As protein: CASSPGQAYTEAFF. The V gene is TRBV28, the J gene TRBJ1-1, with TRBD1 matching over 7 bases. The V gene end was trimmed by 5 bases and the J gene end by 3 bases; junction bases not matched to a gene: 6. This CDR3 is 14 amino acids long. The germline CDR1 and CDR2 sequences are MDHEN and SYDVKM.

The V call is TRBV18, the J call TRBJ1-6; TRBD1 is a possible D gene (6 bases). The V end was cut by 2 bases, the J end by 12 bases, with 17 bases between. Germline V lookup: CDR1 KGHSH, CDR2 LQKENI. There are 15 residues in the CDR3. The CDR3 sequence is CASSPDAQGERPLHF. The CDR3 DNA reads TGTGCCAGCTCACCAGATGCACAGGGCGAGAGACCCCTCCACTTT. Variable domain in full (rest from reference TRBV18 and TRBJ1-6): NAGVMQNPRHLVRRRGQEARLRCSPMKGHSHVYWYRQLPEEGLKFMVYLQKENIIDESGMPKERFSAEFPKEGPSILRIQQVVRGDSAAYFCASSPDAQGERPLHFGNGTRLTVT.

The CDR3 DNA sequence: TGTGCCAGCAGCCTCACAGGGGGAAGCTCCTACGAGCAGTACTTC. As protein: CASSLTGGSSYEQYF. The chain couples TRBV4-2 to TRBJ2-7; 8 bases agree with TRBD1. J was trimmed by 0 bases and V by 4 bases; bases with no gene match: 5. The CDR3 contains 15 residues. CDR1 and CDR2 from the germline V gene are LGHNA and YNFKEQ.

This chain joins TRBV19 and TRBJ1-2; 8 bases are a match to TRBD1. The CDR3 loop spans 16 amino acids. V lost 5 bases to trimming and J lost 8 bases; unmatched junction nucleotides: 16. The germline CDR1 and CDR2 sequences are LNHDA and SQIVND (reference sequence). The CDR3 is CASSPLLGQGERGYTF. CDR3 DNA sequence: TGTGCCAGTAGTCCCCTGCTAGGACAGGGTGAACGGGGCTACACCTTC.

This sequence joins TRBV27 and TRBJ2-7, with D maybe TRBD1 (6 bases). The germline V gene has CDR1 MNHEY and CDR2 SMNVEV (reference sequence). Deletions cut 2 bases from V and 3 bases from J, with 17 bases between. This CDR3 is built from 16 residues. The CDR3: CASSLKGVYQDYEQYF. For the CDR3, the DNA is TGTGCCAGCAGTTTAAAGGGGGTCTATCAGGACTACGAGCAGTACTTC.

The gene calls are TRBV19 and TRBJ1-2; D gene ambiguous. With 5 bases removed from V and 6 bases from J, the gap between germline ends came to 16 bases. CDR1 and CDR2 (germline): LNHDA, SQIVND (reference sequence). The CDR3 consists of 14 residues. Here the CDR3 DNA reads TGTGCCAGTAGTCGGCGGGAAGGGAGGGATGGCTACACCTTC. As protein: CASSRREGRDGYTF.